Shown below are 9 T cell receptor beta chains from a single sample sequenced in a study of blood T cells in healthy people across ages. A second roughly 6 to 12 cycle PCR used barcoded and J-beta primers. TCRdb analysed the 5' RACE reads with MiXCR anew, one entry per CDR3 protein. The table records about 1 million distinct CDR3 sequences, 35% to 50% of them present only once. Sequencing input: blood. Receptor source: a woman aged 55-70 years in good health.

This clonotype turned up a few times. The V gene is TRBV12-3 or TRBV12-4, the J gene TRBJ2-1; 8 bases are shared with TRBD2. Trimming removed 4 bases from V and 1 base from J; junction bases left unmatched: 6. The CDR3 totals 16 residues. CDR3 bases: TGTGCCAGCAGTTCATATCGGGGGGGTTCCTACAATGAGCAGTTCTTC. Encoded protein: CASSSYRGGSYNEQFF.

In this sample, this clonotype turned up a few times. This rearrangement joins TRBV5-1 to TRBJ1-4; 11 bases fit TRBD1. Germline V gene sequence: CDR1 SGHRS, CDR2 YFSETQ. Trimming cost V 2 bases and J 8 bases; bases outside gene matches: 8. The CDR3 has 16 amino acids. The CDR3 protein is CASSFQGQGAEEKLFF. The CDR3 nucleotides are TGCGCCAGCAGCTTCCAAGGACAGGGGGCAGAAGAAAAACTGTTTTTT.

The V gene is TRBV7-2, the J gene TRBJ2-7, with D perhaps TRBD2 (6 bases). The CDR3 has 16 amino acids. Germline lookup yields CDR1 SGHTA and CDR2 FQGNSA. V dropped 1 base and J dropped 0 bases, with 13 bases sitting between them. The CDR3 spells CASSLGSRGLSYEQYF. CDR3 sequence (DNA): TGTGCCAGCAGCTTAGGATCGCGGGGCCTCTCCTACGAGCAGTACTTC. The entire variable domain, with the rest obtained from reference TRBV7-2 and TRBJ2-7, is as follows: GAGVSQSPSNKVTEKGKDVELRCDPISGHTALYWYRQSLGQGLEFLIYFQGNSAPDKSGLPSDRFSAERTGGSVSTLTIQRTQQEDSAVYLCASSLGSRGLSYEQYFGPGTRLTVT.

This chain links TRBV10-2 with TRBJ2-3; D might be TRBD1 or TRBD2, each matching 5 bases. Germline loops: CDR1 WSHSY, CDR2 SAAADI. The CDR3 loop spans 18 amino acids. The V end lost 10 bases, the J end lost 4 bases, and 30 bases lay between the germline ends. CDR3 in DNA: TGCGCCACCTTGCTTGAAAGCCGGGACCCAGGTCCATCAGATACGCAGTATTTT. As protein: CATLLESRDPGPSDTQYF.

CDR3: CSVRGQGAVGTQYF. The CDR3 DNA follows: TGCAGCGTCAGGGGTCAGGGAGCGGTCGGGACCCAGTACTTC. The chain links TRBV29-1 to TRBJ2-4; D possibly corresponds to TRBD1 (6 bases). The better agreement between TRBJ2-5 and the DNA end casts doubt on the J call. The CDR3 spans 14 residues. Germline loops: CDR1 SQVTM, CDR2 ANQGSEA.

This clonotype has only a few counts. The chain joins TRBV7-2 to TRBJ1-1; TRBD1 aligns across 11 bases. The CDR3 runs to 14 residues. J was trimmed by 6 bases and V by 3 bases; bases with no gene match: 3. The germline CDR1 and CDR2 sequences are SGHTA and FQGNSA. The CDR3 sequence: CASSLRTGGSEAFF. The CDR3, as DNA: TGTGCCAGCAGCTTGAGGACAGGGGGCTCTGAAGCTTTCTTT.

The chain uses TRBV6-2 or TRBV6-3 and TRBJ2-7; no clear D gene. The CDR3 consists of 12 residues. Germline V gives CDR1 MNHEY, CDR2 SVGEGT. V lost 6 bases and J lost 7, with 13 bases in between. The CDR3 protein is CASSRTLREQYF. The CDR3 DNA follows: TGTGCCAGCAGCAGGACCCTGCGGGAGCAGTACTTC.

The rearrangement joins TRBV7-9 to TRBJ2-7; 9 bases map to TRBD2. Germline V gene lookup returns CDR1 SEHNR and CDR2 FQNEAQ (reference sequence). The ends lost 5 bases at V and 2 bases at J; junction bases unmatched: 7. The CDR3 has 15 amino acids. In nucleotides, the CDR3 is TGTGCCAGCAGCCCCCAGCGGGAGGCGACCTACGAGCAGTACTTC. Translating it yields CASSPQREATYEQYF.

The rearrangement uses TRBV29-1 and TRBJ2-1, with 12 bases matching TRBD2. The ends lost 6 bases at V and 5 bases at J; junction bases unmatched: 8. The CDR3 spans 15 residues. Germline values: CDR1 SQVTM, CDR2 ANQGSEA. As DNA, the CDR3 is TGCAGCGTCTACTCTAGCGGGAGGGCCCACAATGAGCAGTTCTTC. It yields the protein CSVYSSGRAHNEQFF.